This entry is about one TCR beta chain. Its target is unknown. TCRdb re-called the 5' RACE reads and gives one entry per CDR3 protein, without DNA. The repertoire shows fewer than 450,000 distinct CDR3 sequences; the top ten hold 2.5% to 3%. The data were taken from a study of monozygotic twins with inflammatory bowel disease. Study findings and constraints: IBD patients shared fewer clonotypes with other individuals than healthy twins, especially patients with disease activity signs.

The clonotype was recovered from a human donor with ulcerative colitis or Crohn's disease, or a healthy co-twin of an affected twin (not recorded which). Sequencing used blood.

The CDR3 protein is CASSQQGLRNTGELFF. This rearrangement joins TRBV7-3 to TRBJ2-2; TCRdb selects TRBD1, and the lack of DNA leaves this call unchecked. The CDR3 covers 16 residues. Germline-derived CDR1 and CDR2 are SGHTA and FQGTGA.